There are a few counts of the clone carrying this T cell receptor (beta chain). V was pared by 1 base and J by 6 bases, with 1 base of the junction left unmatched. The germline V gene encodes CDR1 LGHDT and CDR2 YNNKEL (reference sequence). The CDR3 spans 13 residues. Researchers prepared the TCRbeta library using unique molecular identifiers, the study reports. TCRdb analysed the PCR reads with MiXCR anew, one entry per CDR3 protein. The sample carries 420,000 or so distinct CDR3 sequences, 11% recorded once. This sample is drawn from a study of T-cell reconstitution after alpha-beta-depleted transplantation in children.

The source was PBMCs from the stem cell graft donor, collected from the stem cell graft. This TCR was sampled from a human donor who donated a stem cell graft to a child with acute myeloid leukemia. The rearrangement joins TRBV3-1 to TRBJ1-2; TRBD1 agrees at 8 bases. The CDR3 is CASSQGTGNGYTF. In DNA form, the CDR3 reads TGTGCCAGCAGCCAAGGGACAGGGAATGGCTACACCTTC.